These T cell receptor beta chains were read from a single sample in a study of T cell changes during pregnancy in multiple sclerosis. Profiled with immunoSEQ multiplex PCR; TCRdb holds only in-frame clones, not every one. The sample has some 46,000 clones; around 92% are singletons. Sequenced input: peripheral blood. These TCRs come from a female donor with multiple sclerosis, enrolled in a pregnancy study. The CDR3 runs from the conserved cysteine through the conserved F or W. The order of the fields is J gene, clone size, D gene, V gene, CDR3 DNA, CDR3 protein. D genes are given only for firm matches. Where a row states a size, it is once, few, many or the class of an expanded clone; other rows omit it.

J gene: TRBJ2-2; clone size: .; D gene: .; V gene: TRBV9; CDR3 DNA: TGTGCCAGCAGCCGAAGACAGGTGGATACCGGGGAGCTGTTTTTT; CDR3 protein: CASSRRQVDTGELFF
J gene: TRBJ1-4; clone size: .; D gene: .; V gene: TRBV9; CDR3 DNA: TGTGCCAGCAGCGCAGAGGGGCGGGCTTGGGAAAAACTGTTTTTT; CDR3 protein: CASSAEGRAWEKLFF
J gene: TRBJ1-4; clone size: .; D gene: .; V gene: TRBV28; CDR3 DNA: TGTGCCAGCAGCCAAGGGGGAAAACTGTTTTTT; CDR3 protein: CASSQGGKLFF
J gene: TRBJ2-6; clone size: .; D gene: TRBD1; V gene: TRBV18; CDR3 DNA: TGTGCCAGCTCACCCACAGGGGCGGGGGCCAACGTCCTGACTTTC; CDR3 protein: CASSPTGAGANVLTF
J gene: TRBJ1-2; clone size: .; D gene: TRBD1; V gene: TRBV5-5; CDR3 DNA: TGTGCCAGCAGCTTGGGACAGGGAGACTATGGCTACACCTTC; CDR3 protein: CASSLGQGDYGYTF
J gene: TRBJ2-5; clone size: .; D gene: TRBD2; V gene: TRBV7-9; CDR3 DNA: TGTGCCAGCAGCTTCCCTAGCGGGACAAAGAAACAAGAGACCCAGTACTTC; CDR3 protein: CASSFPSGTKKQETQYF
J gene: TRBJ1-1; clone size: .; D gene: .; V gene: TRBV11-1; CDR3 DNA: TGTGCCAGCACCTCTACGGGGGGACACGAGGCTTTCTTT; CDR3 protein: CASTSTGGHEAFF
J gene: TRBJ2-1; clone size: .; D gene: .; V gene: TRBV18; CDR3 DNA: TGTGCCAGCTCACCACTGGGGGTCGGTAACAATGAGCAGTTCTTC; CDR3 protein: CASSPLGVGNNEQFF
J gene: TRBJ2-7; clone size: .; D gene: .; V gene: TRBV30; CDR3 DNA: TGTGCCTGGAGGCTCAGGGGGGCCACCTACGAGCAGTACTTC; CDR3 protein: CAWRLRGATYEQYF
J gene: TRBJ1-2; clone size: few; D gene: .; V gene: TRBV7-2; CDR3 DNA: TGTGCCAGCAGCCCTGGACGGTATGGCTACACCTTC; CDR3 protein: CASSPGRYGYTF
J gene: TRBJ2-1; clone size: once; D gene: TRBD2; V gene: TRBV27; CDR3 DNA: TGTGCCAGCAGTCCGGGACTAGCGGGGTACAATGAGCAGTTCTTC; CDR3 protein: CASSPGLAGYNEQFF
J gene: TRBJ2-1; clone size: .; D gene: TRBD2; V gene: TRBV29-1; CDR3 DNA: TGCAGCGCCCCGGGACTAGCGGACGCCTATGAGCAGTTCTTC; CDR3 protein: CSAPGLADAYEQFF
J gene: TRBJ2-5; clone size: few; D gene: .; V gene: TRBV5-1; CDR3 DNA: TGCGCCAGCAGCTTGGCGGGTGAGGGGTCAAAAGAGACCCAGTACTTC; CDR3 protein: CASSLAGEGSKETQYF
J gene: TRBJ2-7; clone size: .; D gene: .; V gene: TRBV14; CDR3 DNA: TGTGCCAGCAGCCAAGTAGGAGGGGCTGGTGAGCAGTACTTC; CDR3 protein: CASSQVGGAGEQYF
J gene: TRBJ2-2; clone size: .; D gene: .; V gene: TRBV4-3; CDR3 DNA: TGCGCCAGCAGCCAAGATTGGGAGAACACCGGGGAGCTGTTTTTT; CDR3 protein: CASSQDWENTGELFF
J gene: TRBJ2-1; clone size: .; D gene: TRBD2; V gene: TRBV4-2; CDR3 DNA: TGTGCCAGCAGCCGCCGCCTAGCGGACCTTCCAGGGTTCTTC; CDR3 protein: CASSRRLADLPGFF
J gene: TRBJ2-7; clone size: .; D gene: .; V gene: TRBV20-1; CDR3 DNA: TGCAGTGCCCTGTCGGGATACGAGCAGTACTTC; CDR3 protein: CSALSGYEQYF
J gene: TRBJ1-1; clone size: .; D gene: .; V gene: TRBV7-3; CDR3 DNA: TGTGCCAGCAGCGCGACATCGAACACTGAAGCTTTCTTT; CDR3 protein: CASSATSNTEAFF
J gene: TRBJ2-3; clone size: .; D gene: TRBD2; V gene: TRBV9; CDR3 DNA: TGTGCCAGCAGCGGGGGACTAGATACAGATACGCAGTATTTT; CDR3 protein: CASSGGLDTDTQYF
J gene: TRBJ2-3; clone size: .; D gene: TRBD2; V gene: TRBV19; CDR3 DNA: TGTGCCAGTAGTCTTGCTAGCGGGAGATTCGCAGATACGCAGTATTTT; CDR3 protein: CASSLASGRFADTQYF
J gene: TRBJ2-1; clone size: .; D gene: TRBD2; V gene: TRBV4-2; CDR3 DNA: TGTGCCAGCAGCCAAGTCACCAGCGGGAGACCGGATAAGCAGTTCTTC; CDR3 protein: CASSQVTSGRPDKQFF
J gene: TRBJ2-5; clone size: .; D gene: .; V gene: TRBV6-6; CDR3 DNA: TGTGCCAGCGGACTTCAAGAGACCCAGTACTTC; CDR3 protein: CASGLQETQYF
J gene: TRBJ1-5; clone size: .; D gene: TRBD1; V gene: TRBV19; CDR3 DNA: TGTGCCTCACTACGGGGGGACAGCCTAGGGGCAGGCAATCAGCCCCAGCATTTT; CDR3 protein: CASLRGDSLGAGNQPQHF
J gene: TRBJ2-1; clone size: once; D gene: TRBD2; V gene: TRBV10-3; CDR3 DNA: TGTGCCATCAGTGGACCGACTAGCGGGAGAAAGTCCTACAATGAGCAGTTCTTC; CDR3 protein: CAISGPTSGRKSYNEQFF
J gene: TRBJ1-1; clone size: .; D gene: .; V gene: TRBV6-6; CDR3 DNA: TGTGCCAGCAGCTCAGGGACAGCTTTCTTT; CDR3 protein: CASSSGTAFF
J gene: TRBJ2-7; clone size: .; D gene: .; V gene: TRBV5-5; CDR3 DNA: TGTGCCAGCAGCCTTGTCAGGGGGGCGGGAATGGCCTACGAGCAGTACTTC; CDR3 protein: CASSLVRGAGMAYEQYF
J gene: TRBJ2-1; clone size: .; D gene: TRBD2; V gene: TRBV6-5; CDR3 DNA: TGTGCCAGCAGTTACTCGCGGGAGGGCTACAATGAGCAGTTCTTC; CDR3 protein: CASSYSREGYNEQFF
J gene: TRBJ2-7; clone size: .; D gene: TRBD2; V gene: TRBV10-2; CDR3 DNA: TGCGCCAGTGGGTCTAGCGGGAGCCTCCCCGGGCAGTACTTC; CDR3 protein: CASGSSGSLPGQYF
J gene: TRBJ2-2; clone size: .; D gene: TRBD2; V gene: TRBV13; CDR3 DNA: TGTGCCAGCAGCTTAGGGTCGGCTAGCGGGAGTTCCACCGGGGAGCTGTTTTTT; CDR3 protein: CASSLGSASGSSTGELFF
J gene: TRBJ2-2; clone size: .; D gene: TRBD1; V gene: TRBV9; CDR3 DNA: TGTGCCAGCAGGGACAGGGACCTCGGCAGCACCGGGGAGCTGTTTTTT; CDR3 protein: CASRDRDLGSTGELFF
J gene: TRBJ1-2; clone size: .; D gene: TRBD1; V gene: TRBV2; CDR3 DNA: TGTGCCAGCAGGTTCAGGGGGCACGACGACTATGGCTACACCTTC; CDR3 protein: CASRFRGHDDYGYTF
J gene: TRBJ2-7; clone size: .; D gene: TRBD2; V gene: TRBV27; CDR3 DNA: TGTGCCAGCAGTTTATTAACTAGCGGGACCTACGAGCAGTACTTC; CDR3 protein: CASSLLTSGTYEQYF
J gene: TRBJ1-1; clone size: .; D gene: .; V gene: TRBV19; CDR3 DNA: TGTGCCAGTAGTATCGCGCCAGTGAACACTGAAGCTTTCTTT; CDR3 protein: CASSIAPVNTEAFF
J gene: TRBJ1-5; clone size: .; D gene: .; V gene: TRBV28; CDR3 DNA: TGTGCCAGCACCCAGGGTATGCGCAATCAGCCCCAGCATTTT; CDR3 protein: CASTQGMRNQPQHF
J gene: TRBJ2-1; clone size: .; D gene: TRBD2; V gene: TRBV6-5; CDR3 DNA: TGTGCCAGCAGTTACGACCTGGGGGGGAATGAGCAGTTCTTC; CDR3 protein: CASSYDLGGNEQFF
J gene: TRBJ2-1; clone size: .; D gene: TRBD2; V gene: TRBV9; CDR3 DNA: TGTGCCAGCAGCGTACTAATAAAAGCGGGAGAGCAGTTCTTC; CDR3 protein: CASSVLIKAGEQFF
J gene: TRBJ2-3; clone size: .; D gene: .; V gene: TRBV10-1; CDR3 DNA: TGCGCCAGCAGTGACAGGCGGACCACAGATACGCAGTATTTT; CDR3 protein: CASSDRRTTDTQYF